The present T cell receptor beta chain was sequenced within a study of T cell changes during pregnancy in multiple sclerosis (dated by TCRdb to about 2019). About the investigation overall: Changes in the T cell repertoire over the course of pregnancy were examined in this study in women with multiple sclerosis.

Notes on this clone: The antigen this receptor binds is unknown. Within one base of it there is no much larger clone, and no base qualities were kept.

Trimming at the junction amounts to 0 bases on V and 0 bases on J, and the germline ends lie 8 bases apart. The CDR3 has 14 amino acids, counting the end cysteine and phenylalanine. The sequence is cut down to CDR3 DNA, 42 bases in frame from base 1. The germline V gene gives CDR1 as SQVTM and CDR2 as ANQGSEA. Libraries were built with the immunoSEQ multiplex PCR assay. As stored in TCRdb, this immuneACCESS dataset retains in-frame rearrangements with V and J assigned. A fraction of the clones does not appear; measured against another copy, unresolved V genes explain less than half of the discrepancy, and the remainder lacks a known reason. For this sample the table gives some 100,000 clones, of which more than 80% were detected only once. 1% to 1.5% of the sample comes from the top ten.

This chain joins TRBV29-1 to TRBJ1-2; matching of 5 bases hints at TRBD1 as the D gene. Material: peripheral blood, obtained in the second trimester of pregnancy. The sequence derives from a female donor with multiple sclerosis, enrolled in a pregnancy study. The DNA reads as follows: TGCAGCGTTGAAGAGGGGCCGTCTAACTATGGCTACACCTTC. Its translation is CSVEEGPSNYGYTF.